The TCR beta chain described here comes from a study of breast tumors, draining lymph nodes, adjacent tissues. Notes on the study in general: Luminal-like breast cancer showed significantly higher tumor–nontumor repertoire similarity than basal-like. Tumor repertoires ranked between lymph nodes and nontumor tissue in diversity, with V and J gene preferences. Tumor T cell lymph node origin was a supported hypothesis, not proven.

Via MiXCR, TCRdb re-called the multiplex PCR reads, giving one row per CDR3 protein. The sample contains 45,000 to 60,000 distinct CDR3 sequences, approximately 22% of which appear only once. Germline V lookup: CDR1 MGHRA, CDR2 YSYEKL. The CDR3 is 17 amino acids. After removal of 3 bases from V and 6 bases from J, the junction contained 13 bases not matched to a gene. Notes on this clonotype: Its target is not known. A much more abundant neighbour one base away suggests this may be a read error.

The sequence was obtained from a female donor with breast cancer. Some clones in this sample may be carry-over from other donors' samples. Sequencing was carried out using breast tumor tissue. The chain recombines TRBV4-1 with TRBJ2-2; TRBD1 matches at 7 bases. In DNA form, the CDR3 reads TGCGCCAGCAGCCACCCGATAAGGGACAGAGTAGCCGGGGAGCTGTTTTTT. Residues: CASSHPIRDRVAGELFF.